This T cell receptor beta chain was recovered during a study of CD8+ T cells in alopecia areata. Study findings and constraints: Only one nonresponder was present, which leaves the link between baseline CD8+ expansion and response uncertain. Researchers report lesional scalp, most notably alopecia totalis/universalis, outstripped normal scalp in clonality.

This CDR3 spans 12 amino acids. Trimming stripped 11 bases from V and 6 bases from J, with 13 bases between. Germline lookup yields CDR1 LNHNV and CDR2 YYDKDF (reference sequence). This clone came up a few times. Its antigen is as yet unknown. cDNA reverse transcribed from extracted RNA served as the sequencing template. Sequencing was performed with immunoSEQ multiplex PCR; in TCRdb, only in-frame clones are kept and a portion is missing. The data contain hundreds of thousands of clones, more than 55% of them singletons. Regarding treatment: oral pan-JAK inhibitor, 5-10 mg twice daily. Sorting separated CD4+ and CD8+ T cells out of PBMCs.

This sequence was found in a human donor with alopecia areata. Specimen: CD4+ T cells sorted from blood, collected at approximately week 44, from a patient treated with tofacitinib. The J gene is TRBJ2-2, the V gene TRBV15, with D tentatively TRBD1 (6 bases). CDR3 sequence (DNA): TGTGCCTCCTCAGGGGTTGCCGGGGAGCTGTTTTTT. It translates to CASSGVAGELFF.